This note documents a single T cell receptor beta chain sequence. It lacks a known antigen. Per-base qualities were not stored, and no clone one base away is much larger. The data derive from a study of CD8 T cells in Susac syndrome (dated by TCRdb to between 2018 and 2021). A note on the overall study: Among the sequenced Susac syndrome patients, roughly six had clinically active disease and fewer than ten were in clinical remission. At the time of blood withdrawal, Susac syndrome patients were either therapy-naive, taking corticosteroids (with some also receiving IVIg), or on IVIg alone. Whether CD8+ T cell activation and differentiation in Susac syndrome was antigen driven was tested using repertoire sequencing. The clonality of the CD8+ T cell repertoire was compared across more than 9 healthy donors, 14 Susac syndrome patients and 15 multiple sclerosis patients. What the authors observed across the whole study: Looking at Susac-specific public clones, the researchers identified fewer than 20 in the total CD8+ repertoire and four or five in the CD8+ TEMRA repertoire. Susac syndrome CD8+ repertoires showed clonal expansion, highest in CD8+ TEMRA cells and greater in clinically active than remitting patients. The number of individuals in the TCR sequencing and HLA analysis was recognized as being relatively small.

RNA was extracted using the RNeasy kit, and roughly 0.5 to 1 microgram was reverse transcribed with random hexamers. TCR beta CDR3 regions were amplified with the immunoSEQ multiplex PCR assay covering 54 Vbeta and 13 Jbeta segments. PCR amplification bias was corrected by using a synthetic template baseline for primer optimization and computational correction. The published analysis was carried out like this. Reads were annotated to V, D and J genes according to IMGT and were analyzed with immunoSEQ Analyzer, with only productive sequences retained. Clonality was calculated as one minus the Shannon entropy normalized by log2 of the number of productive unique sequences. Public and private clones were assessed among the 100 most prevalent clones of each patient and control. Clones were defined as Susac-specific if absent from the healthy and MS cohorts, from around 1,100 published viral clones and from other ImmuneACCESS disease sequences. TCRdb trimmed the raw reads at Q25, called clones with MiXCR and kept productive beta chains. Every entry covers one CDR3 protein and lists the most common genes and DNA from its rows. The V and J calls were determined by TCRdb, not by the authors. The sample includes roughly 89,000 distinct CDR3 sequences, with roughly 96% observed a single time. The ten most abundant clones make up 0.62% of the sample.

High-throughput TCR beta sequencing profiled peripheral blood CD8+ and CD4+ T cells from healthy donors, Susac syndrome patients and multiple sclerosis patients. Susac syndrome patients met recently defined diagnostic criteria for definite or probable disease. Bulk CD8+ and CD4+ T cells were purified by magnetic negative isolation, while CD8+ TEMRA cells were enriched using FACS. Blood was collected in EDTA tubes and processed within 24 hours, with PBMCs isolated through density gradient centrifugation. PBMCs intended for TCR sequencing were frozen in liquid nitrogen and were later thawed in a 37 degrees C water bath. The sorted or isolated CD4+, CD8+ and CD8+ TEMRA cells had a purity of 90% or higher. The CDR3 sequence holds 14 residues, the cysteine and phenylalanine included. Only the CDR3 DNA is retained, 42 bases long and in frame from the first base. Trimming removed 4 bases from V and 5 bases from J; the gene matches leave 5 bases unexplained. Reading the germline V gene gives CDR1 SGHTA and CDR2 FQGNSA.

This clonotype was sampled from a human donor with Susac syndrome. Sequenced: CD8+ T cells from PBMCs. The chain was built from TRBV7-2 and TRBJ2-5; the junction holds 9 bases that match TRBD1. The CDR3 corresponds to CASSWTGAGETQYF. The DNA sequence is as follows: TGTGCCAGCAGCTGGACAGGGGCTGGGGAGACCCAGTACTTC.